Given below is one T cell receptor beta chain in context. This specimen belongs to a study of blood T cell repertoires in COVID-19. Trimming stripped 6 bases from V and 2 bases from J, with 17 bases between. Germline V gives CDR1 SNHLY, CDR2 FYNNEI. The CDR3 extends over 16 amino acids. Some clones are missing from TCRdb's copy, which holds only in-frame ones; the method was immunoSEQ multiplex PCR. The sample records around 370,000 clones, roughly 90% being singletons. The chain couples TRBV2 to TRBJ1-5; TRBD1 might be the D (6 bases). The sample consisted of peripheral blood. This receptor was obtained from a man aged 18-30 years with active or convalescent COVID-19. The DNA of the CDR3 is TGTGCCAGCAGGGGGGGGGCCTCTTTCGGCAATCAGCCCCAGCATTTT. Translating it yields CASRGGASFGNQPQHF. Full variable domain (remainder filled in from reference TRBV2 and TRBJ1-5): EPEVTQTPSHQVTQMGQEVILRCVPISNHLYFYWYRQILGQKVEFLVSFYNNEISEKSEIFDDQFSVERPDGSNFTLKIRSTKLEDSAMYFCASRGGASFGNQPQHFGDGTRLSIL.